This entry is about one TCR beta chain. Its antigen is unidentified. The CDR3 extends over 12 amino acids. CDR1 SQVTM and CDR2 ANQGSEA come from the germline V gene. V was clipped by 7 bases and J by 7 bases, with 16 bases between them. cDNA libraries of TCR beta carried unique molecular identifiers. Each CDR3 protein gets one entry after TCRdb re-called the PCR reads with MiXCR. This table has fewer than 850,000 distinct CDR3 sequences, roughly 29% appearing once. This entry is derived from a study of post-analysis software for immune sequencing data. Whole-study results and caveats: Patients showed TRBV5-6, TRBV5-1 and TRBV20-1 among five TRBV segments more frequent than in controls.

The sequenced sample consisted of blood. The TCR sequence derives from a girl aged 10-17 years with multiple sclerosis. The chain is built from TRBV29-1 and TRBJ1-2, with D perhaps TRBD1 (6 bases). CDR3 protein: CSAPGRGGGYTF. In DNA, the CDR3 is TGCAGCGCCCCGGGAAGGGGGGGTGGCTACACCTTC.